A selection of T cell receptor beta chains follows, all from one sample in a study of regulatory T cells in long-lasting Graves disease. TCRdb redid the calling of the multiplex PCR reads with MiXCR, one entry per CDR3 protein. The sample records under 450,000 distinct CDR3 sequences, roughly 15% being singletons. A further study also used this sample, focusing on T cells in Graves' hyperthyroidism and ophthalmopathy.

The sample in question was peripheral blood mononuclear cells (PBMCs), obtained at new diagnosis, from a patient treated with antithyroid drugs. These TCRs come from a woman between 18 and 29 years old with Graves disease. Each CDR3 is given with its conserved first and last residue. Each record gives: CDR3 DNA, CDR3 protein, clone size, D gene, J gene, V gene. The D gene is left open where the match is weak. Only part of the rows carry a size: once, few, many, or a class if the clone is expanded.

DNA: TGTGCCAGCAGCTTGTCCGGATACTCTGGGGCCAACGTCCTGACTTTC; CDR3: CASSLSGYSGANVLTF; size: .; D: .; J: TRBJ2-6; V: TRBV5-4
DNA: TGCAGTGCTAGATCCGGAAAAGGGGGCGGGTCCTATAATTCACCCCTCCACTTT; CDR3: CSARSGKGGGSYNSPLHF; size: .; D: TRBD1; J: TRBJ1-6; V: TRBV20-1
DNA: TGCGCCAGCAGCCGACTAGCGGGGGGGGGAGAGACCCAGTACTTC; CDR3: CASSRLAGGGETQYF; size: many; D: TRBD2; J: TRBJ2-5; V: TRBV4-1
DNA: TGTGCCAGCAGTTACACCTCGTTATCAGAGACCCAGTACTTC; CDR3: CASSYTSLSETQYF; size: few; D: .; J: TRBJ2-5; V: TRBV6-9
DNA: TGTGCCAGCAGCTTAAATAGCGGTTCCTACAATGAGCAGTTCTTC; CDR3: CASSLNSGSYNEQFF; size: many; D: .; J: TRBJ2-1; V: TRBV11-3
DNA: TGTGCCTGGAGTGTAATGGTTCCAGGAGAAGCTTTCTTT; CDR3: CAWSVMVPGEAFF; size: .; D: .; J: TRBJ1-1; V: TRBV30
DNA: TGTGCCAGCAGCTTAGATCACAGGGGTTACGAGCAGTACTTC; CDR3: CASSLDHRGYEQYF; size: many; D: TRBD1; J: TRBJ2-7; V: TRBV11-2
DNA: TGTGCCAGCAGGACGGGGTCGGGGGCTGAAAAACTGTTTTTT; CDR3: CASRTGSGAEKLFF; size: many; D: .; J: TRBJ1-4; V: TRBV11-2
DNA: TGTGCCAGCAATGACAGGGTGGCTGATGGCTACACCTTC; CDR3: CASNDRVADGYTF; size: .; D: TRBD1; J: TRBJ1-2; V: TRBV6-1
DNA: TGTGCCAGCAGTCCGAGGAGACTAGATACGCAGTATTTT; CDR3: CASSPRRLDTQYF; size: .; D: .; J: TRBJ2-3; V: TRBV28
DNA: TGCAGTGCTACGCCCCGGGACGGCTACAATGAGCAGTTCTTC; CDR3: CSATPRDGYNEQFF; size: many; D: .; J: TRBJ2-1; V: TRBV20-1
DNA: TGTGCCAGCAGCTTCCGGGACCTATTTTATGGCTACACCTTC; CDR3: CASSFRDLFYGYTF; size: .; D: .; J: TRBJ1-2; V: TRBV13
DNA: TGTGCCAGTATTACGAGGACAGGGACAAACACCGGGGAGCTGTTTTTT; CDR3: CASITRTGTNTGELFF; size: few; D: TRBD1; J: TRBJ2-2; V: TRBV19
DNA: TGTGCCACCAGCAGCGATACCAGCTTTTACAATGAGCAGTTCTTC; CDR3: CATSSDTSFYNEQFF; size: many; D: .; J: TRBJ2-1; V: TRBV15
DNA: TGTGCCAGCAGCGTCGGGTGGGGGATCAATCAGCCCCAGCATTTT; CDR3: CASSVGWGINQPQHF; size: few; D: .; J: TRBJ1-5; V: TRBV9
DNA: TGTGCCAGCAGTTACCGGGGGGGAGTGGATCAGCCCCAGCATTTT; CDR3: CASSYRGGVDQPQHF; size: many; D: .; J: TRBJ1-5; V: TRBV6-5
DNA: TGTGCCAGCAGTTACTTCAATGAGCAGTTCTTC; CDR3: CASSYFNEQFF; size: few; D: .; J: TRBJ2-1; V: TRBV6-2/TRBV6-3
DNA: TGCAGTGCTAGCGGCTGGGCGGAACGGAATCAGCCCCAGCATTTT; CDR3: CSASGWAERNQPQHF; size: many; D: .; J: TRBJ1-5; V: TRBV20-1
DNA: TGCGCCAGCAGAGAGGGACCGACCTCTGGGGCCAACGTCCTGACTTTC; CDR3: CASREGPTSGANVLTF; size: many; D: .; J: TRBJ2-6; V: TRBV5-1
DNA: TGCGCCAGCAGCAAGGAGGAGTATGGCTACACCTTC; CDR3: CASSKEEYGYTF; size: many; D: .; J: TRBJ1-2; V: TRBV5-1
DNA: TGTGCCACCTCCGCAGCCGGACTAAACTACGAGCAGTACTTC; CDR3: CATSAAGLNYEQYF; size: few; D: .; J: TRBJ2-7; V: TRBV15
DNA: TGCGCCAGCAGCCAAGGGTGGCCTGAAGCTTTCTTT; CDR3: CASSQGWPEAFF; size: many; D: .; J: TRBJ1-1; V: TRBV4-1
DNA: TGCAGTGCCCGGACCAGGGAGGGGCCCAATGAGCAGTTCTTC; CDR3: CSARTREGPNEQFF; size: many; D: TRBD2; J: TRBJ2-1; V: TRBV20-1
DNA: TGTGCCAGCAGCCCCCCAGTCGGGGCTAGCGGGAGTCTTTATACGCAGTATTTT; CDR3: CASSPPVGASGSLYTQYF; size: many; D: TRBD2; J: TRBJ2-3; V: TRBV7-9
DNA: TGTGCCACCAGCTCCCCAGGGACCGGGGAGCTGTTTTTT; CDR3: CATSSPGTGELFF; size: many; D: .; J: TRBJ2-2; V: TRBV24-1
DNA: TGTGCCACCAGCAGAGGGGACGACAGAAGCAGCAATCAGCCCCAGCATTTT; CDR3: CATSRGDDRSSNQPQHF; size: .; D: .; J: TRBJ1-5; V: TRBV15
DNA: TGTGCCAGCAGCCGCCCGGGGACTACCGCCTACGAGCAGTACTTC; CDR3: CASSRPGTTAYEQYF; size: few; D: TRBD2; J: TRBJ2-7; V: TRBV14
DNA: TGTGCCAGCAGTCCAGGGGTTTTAAAAAACATTCAGTACTTC; CDR3: CASSPGVLKNIQYF; size: few; D: .; J: TRBJ2-4; V: TRBV12-3/TRBV12-4
DNA: TGTGCCTGGAGTGTACAAGGTGCAGGGGGCAATCAGCCCCAGCATTTT; CDR3: CAWSVQGAGGNQPQHF; size: .; D: .; J: TRBJ1-5; V: TRBV30
DNA: TGTGCCAGCACAGGCTACGAGCAGTACTTC; CDR3: CASTGYEQYF; size: many; D: .; J: TRBJ2-7; V: TRBV3-1
DNA: TGCGCCAGCTTTAGGGACAGCTCCTACAATGAGCAGTTCTTC; CDR3: CASFRDSSYNEQFF; size: many; D: TRBD1; J: TRBJ2-1; V: TRBV5-1
DNA: TGTGCCAGCAGTGAAGAACGGGACACCGGGGAGCTGTTTTTT; CDR3: CASSEERDTGELFF; size: few; D: .; J: TRBJ2-2; V: TRBV25-1
DNA: TGCAGTGCCCCGCGGACTAGCGAAGATACGCAGTATTTT; CDR3: CSAPRTSEDTQYF; size: many; D: TRBD2; J: TRBJ2-3; V: TRBV20-1
DNA: TGCGCCAGCAGCAGCCGGGGGCGCCGAAACACTGAAGCTTTCTTT; CDR3: CASSSRGRRNTEAFF; size: many; D: .; J: TRBJ1-1; V: TRBV5-1
DNA: TGCAGTGCTCCGGACAGGGGCGGCGAGACCCAGTACTTC; CDR3: CSAPDRGGETQYF; size: few; D: TRBD1; J: TRBJ2-5; V: TRBV20-1
DNA: TGTGCCAGCAGCCAGGATGGAGGGGGTTATGGAAACACCATATATTTT; CDR3: CASSQDGGGYGNTIYF; size: .; D: .; J: TRBJ1-3; V: TRBV2
DNA: TGCGCCAGCAGTACGGGACAACTCAATGAGCAGTTCTTC; CDR3: CASSTGQLNEQFF; size: many; D: .; J: TRBJ2-1; V: TRBV10-1
DNA: TGTGCCAGCAGCACGGCCGGACTAGCGGGGGGAGAGACCCAGTACTTC; CDR3: CASSTAGLAGGETQYF; size: .; D: TRBD2; J: TRBJ2-5; V: TRBV28
DNA: TGCAGTGCTAGAGCTTATCCTAGCGGAAACAATGAGCAGTTCTTC; CDR3: CSARAYPSGNNEQFF; size: many; D: TRBD2; J: TRBJ2-1; V: TRBV20-1
DNA: TGTGCCAGCAGGACATTTACACAGGGAGTTGGCTCCTACAATGAGCAGTTCTTC; CDR3: CASRTFTQGVGSYNEQFF; size: few; D: .; J: TRBJ2-1; V: TRBV6-1
DNA: TGCAGTGCTAGAGATGCAGGACTAATATTGACAGATACGCAGTATTTT; CDR3: CSARDAGLILTDTQYF; size: few; D: .; J: TRBJ2-3; V: TRBV20-1
DNA: TGTGCCAGCAGTTACTCGACAGGGCAAGAGACCCAGTACTTC; CDR3: CASSYSTGQETQYF; size: few; D: TRBD1; J: TRBJ2-5; V: TRBV6-5
DNA: TGTGCCAGCAGCGCAGGACCCACCTACGAGCAGTACTTC; CDR3: CASSAGPTYEQYF; size: many; D: .; J: TRBJ2-7; V: TRBV9
DNA: TGTGCCACCAGCAGCGTAAAGCGGGGGAAACTGTTTTTT; CDR3: CATSSVKRGKLFF; size: .; D: .; J: TRBJ1-4; V: TRBV15